The 8 T cell receptor beta chains in this list originate from one sample, sequenced in a study of blood T cell repertoires in COVID-19. Data came from immunoSEQ multiplex PCR; TCRdb stores just in-frame clones and leaves some out. Of tens of thousands of clones listed, just under 90% are singletons. Sequencing was carried out using peripheral blood. The receptors were gathered from a human donor with active COVID-19. The donor label of this sample is uncertain.

This chain uses TRBV20-1 with TRBJ2-7; no definite D call. CDR3 length equals 16 residues. The germline V and J ends were trimmed by 3 bases and 6 bases, with 24 bases remaining between them. CDR1 and CDR2 from the germline V gene are DFQATT and SNEGSKA (reference sequence). This CDR3 is CSASGSRRASVSEQYF. In nucleotides, the CDR3 is TGCAGTGCTAGTGGTAGCCGACGAGCATCAGTTTCCGAGCAGTACTTC.

This chain joins TRBV5-6 and TRBJ2-5, with 8 nucleotides matching TRBD2. CDR3 size: 14 residues. Germline lookup yields CDR1 SGHDT and CDR2 YYEEEE. The J segment lost 2 bases and the V segment lost 5 bases, leaving 5 bases of the junction unmatched. The CDR3 spells CASRRLASQETQYF. CDR3 bases: TGTGCCAGCAGACGACTAGCGTCTCAAGAGACCCAGTACTTC.

This chain uses TRBV24-1 with TRBJ2-5; D may be TRBD2 (7 bases). The CDR3 contains 15 residues. Deletions cut 4 bases from V and 2 bases from J, with 13 bases between. Germline CDR1 KGHDR, CDR2 SFDVKD. The CDR3 here is CATSDPGGGQETQYF. CDR3 coding DNA: TGTGCCACCAGTGACCCGGGGGGCGGACAAGAGACCCAGTACTTC.

V and J are TRBV27 and TRBJ2-3, with 11 nucleotides matching TRBD2. The germline gives CDR1 MNHEY, CDR2 SMNVEV (reference sequence). The CDR3 length is 15 residues. The J segment lost 1 base and the V segment lost 6 bases, leaving 3 bases of the junction unmatched. CDR3 DNA sequence: TGTGCCAGCAGATTGACTAGCGGGGGCACAGATACGCAGTATTTT. It is translated as CASRLTSGGTDTQYF.

This chain joins TRBV28 and TRBJ2-3; TRBD1 aligns across 9 bases. The CDR3 spans 16 residues. V gave up 4 bases and J gave up 3 bases; unmatched junction bases: 8. Germline CDR1 MDHEN, CDR2 SYDVKM. This CDR3 is CASSSPQGARTDTQYF. For the CDR3, the DNA is TGTGCCAGCAGTTCCCCACAGGGGGCGAGAACAGATACGCAGTATTTT.

The chain carries TRBV7-9 and TRBJ2-7; the match to TRBD1 covers 11 bases. This CDR3 contains 15 residues. CDR1 is SEHNR, CDR2 FQNEAQ, per germline (reference sequence). The trim removed 4 bases at V and 5 bases at J, leaving 7 bases unmatched. CDR3 DNA: TGTGCCAGCAGCTCGTCCGGGACAGGGGGACACGAGCAGTACTTC. This sequence encodes CASSSSGTGGHEQYF.

V gene TRBV29-1 combines with J gene TRBJ1-4; D might be TRBD1 (6 bases). The CDR3 length is 14 residues. V was clipped by 4 bases and J by 0 bases, with 9 bases between them. Per germline, CDR1 SQVTM and CDR2 ANQGSEA. The CDR3 DNA follows: TGCAGCGTTGGGACAGCAACAACTAATGAAAAACTGTTTTTT. Its translation is CSVGTATTNEKLFF. Full variable domain (remainder filled in from reference TRBV29-1 and TRBJ1-4): SAVISQKPSRDICQRGTSLTIQCQVDSQVTMMFWYRQQPGQSLTLIATANQGSEATYESGFVIDKFPISRPNLTFSTLTVSNMSPEDSSIYLCSVGTATTNEKLFFGSGTQLSVL.

The chain combines TRBV5-1 with TRBJ2-7, with D maybe TRBD2 (5 bases). Per germline, CDR1 SGHRS and CDR2 YFSETQ. The V gene lost 4 bases and the J gene lost 0 bases, with 8 bases spanning the gap. The CDR3 runs 13 residues. CDR3 residues: CASSPGISYEQYF. CDR3 DNA: TGCGCCAGCAGCCCCGGGATCTCCTACGAGCAGTACTTC.